The clone carrying this TCR beta chain showed up just a few times. Unique molecular identifiers were built into the TCRbeta library. TCRdb passed the PCR reads through MiXCR, listing each CDR3 protein once. The data hold about 540,000 distinct CDR3 sequences, with 18% observed a single time. Germline lookup yields CDR1 LGHDT and CDR2 YNNKEL (reference sequence). The CDR3 totals 16 residues. With 1 base clipped from V and 7 bases from J, the junction kept 7 bases outside the gene matches. This specimen comes from a study of T-cell reconstitution after alpha-beta-depleted transplantation in children. This clonotype originated in a human donor who donated a stem cell graft to a child with acute lymphoblastic leukemia. The sequenced sample was PBMCs from the stem cell graft donor, obtained from the stem cell graft. The chain uses TRBV3-1 and TRBJ2-1; 10 nucleotides align to TRBD2. CDR3 DNA: TGTGCCAGCAGCCAAGTTCCTAGCGGGAGAAAGAATGAGCAGTTCTTC. This encodes CASSQVPSGRKNEQFF.